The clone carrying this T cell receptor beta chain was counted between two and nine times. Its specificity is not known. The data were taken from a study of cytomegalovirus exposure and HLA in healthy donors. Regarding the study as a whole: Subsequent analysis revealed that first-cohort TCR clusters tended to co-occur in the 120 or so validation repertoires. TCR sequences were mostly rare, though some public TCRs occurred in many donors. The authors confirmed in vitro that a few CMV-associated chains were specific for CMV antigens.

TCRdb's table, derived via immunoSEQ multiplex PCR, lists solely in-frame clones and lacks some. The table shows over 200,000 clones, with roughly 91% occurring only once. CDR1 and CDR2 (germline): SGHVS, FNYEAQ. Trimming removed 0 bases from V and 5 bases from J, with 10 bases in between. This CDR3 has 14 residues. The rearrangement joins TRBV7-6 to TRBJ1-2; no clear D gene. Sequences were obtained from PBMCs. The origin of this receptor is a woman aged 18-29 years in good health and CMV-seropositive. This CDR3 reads CASSLAQSGYGYTF. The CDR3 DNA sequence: TGTGCCAGCAGCTTAGCGCAATCAGGTTATGGCTACACCTTC.